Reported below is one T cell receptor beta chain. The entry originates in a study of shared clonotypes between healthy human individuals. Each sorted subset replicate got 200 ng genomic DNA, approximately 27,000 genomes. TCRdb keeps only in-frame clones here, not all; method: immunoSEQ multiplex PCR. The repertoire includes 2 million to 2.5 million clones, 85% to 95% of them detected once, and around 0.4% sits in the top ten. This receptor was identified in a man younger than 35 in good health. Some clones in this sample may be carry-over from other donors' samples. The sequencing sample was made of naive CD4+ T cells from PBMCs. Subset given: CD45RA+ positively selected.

The CDR3 loop reads CASSSRGLLGEQYF. The CDR3, as DNA: TGTGCCAGCAGTTCCAGGGGGCTACTCGGTGAGCAGTACTTC. This chain links TRBV28 with TRBJ2-7, with TRBD1 identical over 8 bases. Germline-derived CDR1 and CDR2 are MDHEN and SYDVKM. This CDR3 has 14 residues. Unmatched junction bases numbered 9, after V lost 4 bases and J lost 7 bases.